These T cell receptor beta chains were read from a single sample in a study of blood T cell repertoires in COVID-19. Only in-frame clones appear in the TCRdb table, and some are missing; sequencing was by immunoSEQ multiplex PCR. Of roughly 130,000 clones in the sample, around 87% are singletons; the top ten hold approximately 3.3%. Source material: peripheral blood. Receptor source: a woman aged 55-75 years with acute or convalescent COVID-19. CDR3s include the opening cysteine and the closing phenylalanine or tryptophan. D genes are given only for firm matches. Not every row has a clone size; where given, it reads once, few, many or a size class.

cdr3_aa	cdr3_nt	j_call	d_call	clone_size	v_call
CASSFVTGRSRQPQHF	TGTGCCAGCAGTTTCGTGACAGGGAGGTCCAGGCAGCCCCAGCATTTT	TRBJ1-5	TRBD1	-	TRBV28
CSASIQNYGYTF	TGCAGTGCTAGTATCCAGAACTATGGCTACACCTTC	TRBJ1-2	-	-	TRBV20-1
CSVVGGGIEYGYTF	TGCAGCGTTGTTGGGGGCGGAATCGAGTATGGCTACACCTTC	TRBJ1-2	-	-	TRBV29-1
CASSQGAGGAPGELFF	TGTGCCAGCAGCCAAGGGGCGGGGGGCGCCCCCGGGGAGCTGTTTTTT	TRBJ2-2	TRBD2	-	TRBV4-2
CASSLTGLSNSPLHF	TGTGCCAGCAGCTTGACAGGGTTGAGTAATTCACCCCTCCACTTT	TRBJ1-6	-	-	TRBV5-8
CASSLSGSNFYGYTF	TGTGCCAGCAGTCTGTCAGGTTCTAACTTCTATGGCTACACCTTC	TRBJ1-2	-	-	TRBV6-5
CASSSTGTGEKLFF	TGTGCCAGCAGTTCGACAGGGACGGGTGAAAAACTGTTTTTT	TRBJ1-4	TRBD1	-	TRBV28
CAWSRGQGFTDTQYF	TGTGCCTGGAGTAGGGGACAGGGGTTCACAGATACGCAGTATTTT	TRBJ2-3	TRBD1	-	TRBV30
CASSLRDRNTEAFF	TGCGCCAGCAGTCTCCGGGACAGGAACACTGAAGCTTTCTTT	TRBJ1-1	TRBD1	-	TRBV5-1
CASSLSQAPYEQYF	TGTGCCAGCAGCTTGAGCCAGGCTCCCTACGAGCAGTACTTC	TRBJ2-7	-	-	TRBV5-8
CASSHLAGGIRNNEQFF	TGTGCCAGCAGTCATCTAGCGGGAGGAATTCGAAACAATGAGCAGTTCTTC	TRBJ2-1	TRBD2	-	TRBV28
CASSGMRPTVSGANVLTF	TGTGCCAGCTCCGGGATGCGACCGACGGTCTCTGGGGCCAACGTCCTGACTTTC	TRBJ2-6	-	-	TRBV18
CSARVDEPQHF	TGCAGTGCTAGAGTAGATGAGCCCCAGCATTTT	TRBJ1-5	-	once	TRBV20-1
CSARDLSGYTF	TGCAGTGCTAGAGATCTCAGTGGCTACACCTTC	TRBJ1-2	-	-	TRBV20-1
CASSGQPQANTGELFF	TGTGCCAGCTCCGGCCAACCTCAGGCGAACACCGGGGAGCTGTTTTTT	TRBJ2-2	-	few	TRBV18
CARGLAGGNEQFF	TGTGCCAGGGGACTAGCGGGTGGCAATGAGCAGTTCTTC	TRBJ2-1	TRBD2	-	TRBV11-2
CSVEGGGLAGSETQYF	TGCAGCGTTGAGGGTGGAGGACTAGCGGGTTCGGAGACCCAGTACTTC	TRBJ2-5	TRBD2	-	TRBV29-1
CASSSGTGPGYTF	TGTGCCAGCAGCTCCGGGACAGGGCCCGGCTACACCTTC	TRBJ1-2	TRBD1	few	TRBV5-4
CASSFGTGGTDTQYF	TGCGCCAGCAGCTTCGGCACAGGGGGCACAGATACGCAGTATTTT	TRBJ2-3	TRBD1	-	TRBV5-1
CAWTDWGGKEETQYF	TGTGCCTGGACTGATTGGGGAGGAAAGGAGGAGACCCAGTACTTC	TRBJ2-5	-	-	TRBV30
CASSYYRDRVNTEAFF	TGTGCCAGCAGTTACTACCGGGACAGGGTGAACACTGAAGCTTTCTTT	TRBJ1-1	TRBD1	few	TRBV6-6
CSASRQGVDEQYF	TGCAGTGCTAGTAGACAGGGGGTCGACGAGCAGTACTTC	TRBJ2-7	TRBD1	-	TRBV20-1
CASSIGFRREFYNEQFF	TGTGCCAGTAGTATAGGATTTCGGCGGGAGTTCTACAATGAGCAGTTCTTC	TRBJ2-1	TRBD2	-	TRBV19
CAIGQGANYGYTF	TGTGCCATTGGACAGGGAGCGAACTATGGCTACACCTTC	TRBJ1-2	TRBD1	-	TRBV19
CASSYSPGETQYF	TGTGCCAGCAGTTATTCCCCAGGAGAGACCCAGTACTTC	TRBJ2-5	-	-	TRBV6-5
CASTTSPGQGFTEAFF	TGTGCCAGCACTACCTCGCCGGGACAGGGTTTCACTGAAGCTTTCTTT	TRBJ1-1	TRBD1	-	TRBV6-6
CAISEEGTGHPTGYGYTF	TGTGCCATCAGTGAGGAAGGGACAGGTCACCCTACAGGCTATGGCTACACCTTC	TRBJ1-2	TRBD1	few	TRBV10-3
CATYSTVARYGYTF	TGTGCCACCTACTCAACGGTAGCGCGCTATGGCTACACCTTC	TRBJ1-2	-	-	TRBV28
CASSLRDRVAYGYTF	TGTGCCAGCAGTCTACGGGACAGGGTCGCCTATGGCTACACCTTC	TRBJ1-2	TRBD1	-	TRBV2
CASTTQGYGYTF	TGTGCCAGCACCACACAGGGATATGGCTACACCTTC	TRBJ1-2	-	-	TRBV12-3/TRBV12-4
CASSVGGLPSNEQFF	TGTGCCAGCAGCGTCGGGGGACTACCCTCCAATGAGCAGTTCTTC	TRBJ2-1	TRBD2	few	TRBV9
CASSDGKGLSETQYF	TGCGCCAGCAGTGATGGGAAGGGACTAAGCGAGACCCAGTACTTC	TRBJ2-5	TRBD2	-	TRBV10-1
CASSQEFRSTGNTIYF	TGTGCCAGCAGCCAAGAGTTTAGGTCGACAGGAAACACCATATATTTT	TRBJ1-3	-	-	TRBV4-2
CAWSAGAGGQETQYF	TGTGCCTGGAGTGCGGGAGCAGGGGGCCAAGAGACCCAGTACTTC	TRBJ2-5	-	-	TRBV30